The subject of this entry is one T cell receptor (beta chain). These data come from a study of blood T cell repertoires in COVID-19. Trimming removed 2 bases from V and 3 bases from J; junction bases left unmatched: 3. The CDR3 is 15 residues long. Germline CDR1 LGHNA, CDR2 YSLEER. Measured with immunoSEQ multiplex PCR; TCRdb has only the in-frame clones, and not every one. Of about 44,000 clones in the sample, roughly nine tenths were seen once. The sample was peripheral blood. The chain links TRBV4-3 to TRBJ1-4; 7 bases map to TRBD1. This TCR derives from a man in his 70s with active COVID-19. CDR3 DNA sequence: TGCGCCAGCAGCCAATTGACAGGGCCTAATGAAAAACTGTTTTTT. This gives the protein CASSQLTGPNEKLFF.